The 13 T cell receptor beta chains reported below all come from one sample, sequenced in a study of T cell clonotyping in hematopoietic cell transplantation. Time point here: recipient sample about 28 days before transplant, after cytoreduction. TCRdb's table, derived via immunoSEQ multiplex PCR, lists solely in-frame clones and lacks some. Counted here are roughly 45,000 clones, around 86% occurring once; the ten biggest clones make up 5.5% to 7%. The input for sequencing was peripheral blood mononuclear cells, taken before stem cell transplant. Receptors originate from a man aged 60 to 75 with biphenotypic leukemia. Some clones in this sample may be carry-over from other donors' samples.

The V and J genes are TRBV6-1 and TRBJ1-2, with D unresolved. CDR3 length: 12 residues. The V end lost 5 bases, the J end lost 5 bases, and 9 bases lay between the germline ends. The germline CDR1 and CDR2 sequences are MNHNS and SASEGT. The CDR3 spells CASSTHGYGYTF. The CDR3 region has the DNA TGTGCCAGCAGTACGCACGGTTATGGCTACACCTTC.

Points on this clone: The same CDR3 is also encoded by other DNA sequences in this sample. The chain has TRBV5-1 and TRBJ1-2; possibly TRBD1 for D (5 bases). Germline lookup yields CDR1 SGHRS and CDR2 YFSETQ. Trimming removed 0 bases from V and 3 bases from J, with 9 bases in between. This CDR3 has 14 amino acids. The CDR3 DNA follows: TGCGCCAGCAGCTTGGGCGGGACCGACTATGGCTACACCTTC. This sequence encodes CASSLGGTDYGYTF.

This clone was detected only once. This sequence joins TRBV11-2 and TRBJ2-1; D gene ambiguous. Germline CDR1 is SGHAT and CDR2 is FQNNGV. V dropped 0 bases and J dropped 9 bases, with 3 bases sitting between them. This CDR3 has 11 residues. CDR3 region: CASSLEGEQFF. CDR3 nucleotide sequence: TGTGCCAGCAGCTTAGAAGGTGAGCAGTTCTTC.

The rearrangement joins TRBV6-5 to TRBJ2-2, with TRBD2 matching 9 bases. With 7 bases clipped from V and 4 bases from J, the junction kept 4 bases outside the gene matches. The germline V gene encodes CDR1 MNHEY and CDR2 SVGAGI. The CDR3 runs to 14 residues. The CDR3 region has the DNA TGTGCCAGCACACGGCGGGAGGGCACCGGGGAGCTGTTTTTT. The encoded protein is CASTRREGTGELFF.

Details on this clone: This same CDR3 is encoded by further DNA sequences in the sample. V gene TRBV5-6 combines with J gene TRBJ1-2, with no clear D. The CDR3 is 13 amino acids. CDR1 and CDR2 (germline): SGHDT, YYEEEE. The germline V and J ends were trimmed by 0 bases and 4 bases, with 7 bases remaining between them. DNA for the CDR3: TGTGCCAGCAGCTTGGGCGGGAGCTATGGCTACACCTTC. Residues: CASSLGGSYGYTF.

In DNA, the CDR3 is TGTGCCAGCAGTGACGTGGGTTTCGGCAATCAGCCCCAGCATTTT. Amino acid sequence: CASSDVGFGNQPQHF. The rearrangement joins TRBV6-1 to TRBJ1-5; D unclear. Trimming shortened V by 3 bases and J by 2 bases, and 11 bases separated the two germline ends. The CDR3 contains 15 residues. CDR1 MNHNS and CDR2 SASEGT come from the germline V gene.

The rearrangement joins TRBV5-6 to TRBJ2-7; D is uncertain. Trimming removed 4 bases at V and 3 bases at J, with 14 bases between. Germline CDR1 reads SGHDT; CDR2 reads YYEEEE. The CDR3 sequence is 14 residues long. Here the CDR3 reads CASSPLGLDYEQYF. CDR3 nucleotide sequence: TGTGCCAGCAGCCCCCTAGGGCTAGACTACGAGCAGTACTTC.

V is TRBV9 and J is TRBJ2-7; D is unclear. There are 13 residues in the CDR3. From germline, CDR1 is SGDLS and CDR2 YYNGEE. Between the trimmed V and J ends, which lost 0 bases and 1 base, there was a span of 5 bases. Written as DNA, the CDR3 is TGTGCCAGCAGCGTAGGGCAGTCCTACGAGCAGTACTTC. It codes for CASSVGQSYEQYF. The variable domain in full, with the rest retrieved from reference TRBV9 and TRBJ2-7, is DSGVTQTPKHLITATGQRVTLRCSPRSGDLSVYWYQQSLDQGLQFLIQYYNGEERAKGNILERFSAQQFPDLHSELNLSSLELGDSALYFCASSVGQSYEQYFGPGTRLTVT.

This chain joins TRBV7-9 and TRBJ1-5; 9 bases are a match to TRBD1. The CDR3 loop spans 14 amino acids. Trimming removed 3 bases from V and 6 bases from J; junction bases left unmatched: 3. Germline CDR1 reads SEHNR; CDR2 reads FQNEAQ (reference sequence). The chain's CDR3 is CASSFTGGGQPQHF. The CDR3 DNA reads as TGTGCCAGCAGCTTCACAGGGGGCGGTCAGCCCCAGCATTTT.

The gene calls are TRBV19 and TRBJ1-1, with D maybe TRBD1 (6 bases). From germline, CDR1 is LNHDA and CDR2 SQIVND (reference sequence). The CDR3 covers 14 residues. Trimming cost V 5 bases and J 4 bases, with 14 bases left between them. The CDR3 DNA is TGTGCCAGTAGTCAGGACAGTTCCTCCACTGAAGCTTTCTTT. Translating it yields CASSQDSSSTEAFF. The entire variable domain, with the rest obtained from reference TRBV19 and TRBJ1-1, is as follows: DGGITQSPKYLFRKEGQNVTLSCEQNLNHDAMYWYRQDPGQGLRLIYYSQIVNDFQKGDIAEGYSVSREKKESFPLTVTSAQKNPTAFYLCASSQDSSSTEAFFGQGTRLTVV.

This chain connects TRBV4-1 to TRBJ2-7; perhaps TRBD1 as D (5 bases). In germline, CDR1 is MGHRA, CDR2 YSYEKL. CDR3 length: 16 amino acids. V was pared by 0 bases and J by 3 bases, with 15 bases between. The CDR3 is CASSQDPVDQGYEQYF. CDR3 in DNA: TGCGCCAGCAGCCAAGATCCGGTGGATCAGGGCTACGAGCAGTACTTC.

The CDR3 spells CASSLNRDTRTAGNTIYF. The CDR3 nucleotides read TGTGCCAGCAGCTTAAATCGGGACACCAGAACAGCCGGAAACACCATATATTTT. The chain employs TRBV13 and TRBJ1-3, with D possibly being TRBD1 (6 bases). This CDR3 spans 18 amino acids. Per germline, CDR1 PRHDT and CDR2 FYEKMQ (reference sequence). The ends were cut back, 2 bases at V and 4 bases at J, with 21 bases in the middle.

This chain uses TRBV14 with TRBJ2-3; no clear D. Germline V lookup: CDR1 SGHDN, CDR2 FVKESK. The CDR3 has 13 amino acids. Deletions cut 2 bases from V and 4 bases from J, with 7 bases between. DNA of the CDR3: TGTGCCAGCAGCCAATCTGGGCCAGATACGCAGTATTTT. Amino acid sequence: CASSQSGPDTQYF.